These 27 T cell receptor beta chains came from one sample sequenced in a study of read filtering for tumor transcriptome and immune sequencing. From 400 to 450 ng of RNA, a library with molecular barcoded alpha/delta and beta/gamma adaptors was made. From the reads, TCRdb called clonotypes with MiXCR, one entry per CDR3 protein. This table has 30,000 to 40,000 distinct CDR3 sequences, 13% to 15% appearing once. Sequenced material: a population of CD138-negative cells sorted from bone marrow. All receptors derive from a donor older than 35 with multiple myeloma.

This clonotype showed up many times. The rearrangement joins TRBV10-2 to TRBJ1-1; 10 nucleotides align to TRBD1. CDR1 and CDR2 from the germline V gene are WSHSY and SAAADI. Trimming removed 6 bases from V and 5 bases from J; junction bases left unmatched: 6. The CDR3 totals 14 residues. CDR3 DNA sequence: TGCGCCAGCAGGGCGGGACAGGGGAGGACTGAAGCTTTCTTT. Amino acids: CASRAGQGRTEAFF.

About this clonotype: A much bigger clone sits one base away, suggesting this may be a read error. The gene calls are TRBV7-3 and TRBJ2-3; 12 nucleotides agree with TRBD1. There are 17 residues in the CDR3. The germline gives CDR1 SGHTA, CDR2 FQGTGA. The DNA of the CDR3 is TGTGCCAGCAGCTTAGGGGACAGGGGGCGCGTGACAGATACGCAGAATTTT. It is translated as CASSLGDRGRVTDTQNF.

This clonotype was counted at least ten times. The CDR3 bases are TGTGCCAGCAGTGAAACAACCCCTCAGGTGATGGCAGATACGCAGTATTTT. Encoded protein: CASSETTPQVMADTQYF. The chain uses TRBV6-1 and TRBJ2-3; D is undetermined. CDR1 and CDR2 (germline): MNHNS, SASEGT. The CDR3 extends over 17 amino acids. V lost 2 bases to trimming and J lost 4 bases, with 19 bases between them.

This clonotype was seen ten or more times. The chain carries TRBV3-1 and TRBJ2-1; 8 nucleotides agree with TRBD2. V shed 5 bases, J shed 1 base, and the junction held 7 bases outside the gene matches. CDR3 length: 16 residues. Germline CDR1 and CDR2: LGHDT and YNNKEL (reference sequence). CDR3 bases: TGTGCCAGCAGCACTTTTAGCGGGAAGTCCTACAATGAGCAGTTCTTC. Translated, it gives CASSTFSGKSYNEQFF.

Ten or more counts support this clonotype. V is TRBV5-4 and J is TRBJ1-1, with D maybe TRBD1 (5 bases). V was shortened by 1 base and J by 6 bases, with 13 bases between the two germline ends. The germline V gene has CDR1 SGHNT and CDR2 YYREEE (reference sequence). The CDR3 spans 14 residues. CDR3 nucleotides: TGTGCCAGCAGCTTGCGCGAGGGGTCTTCTGAAGCTTTCTTT. Translation gives CASSLREGSSEAFF.

This clonotype showed up many times. The chain joins TRBV7-2 to TRBJ2-2; D remains unclear. The V gene lost 1 base and the J gene lost 4 bases, with 7 bases spanning the gap. CDR3 length: 14 amino acids. Germline values: CDR1 SGHTA, CDR2 FQGNSA. The CDR3, as DNA: TGTGCCAGCAGCTTAGATAGTTCCACCGGGGAGCTGTTTTTT. It is translated as CASSLDSSTGELFF.

Comment on this clonotype: Being one base from a much bigger clone, this may be a read error. V usage is TRBV6-1 and J usage is TRBJ1-1; 7 bases are a match to TRBD1. CDR3 length: 13 amino acids. CDR1 is MNHNS, CDR2 SASEGT, per germline. CDR3 coding DNA: TGTGCCAGCAGTGTAGGGGGCTTTACTGAAGCTCTCTTT. The encoded protein is CASSVGGFTEALF.

Comment on this clonotype: This sequence is one base from a far larger clone and is likely a read error. The chain uses TRBV7-2 and TRBJ2-1, with TRBD2 identical over 9 bases. This CDR3 has 15 amino acids. The germline CDR1 and CDR2 sequences are SGHTA and FQGNSA. V lost 0 bases, J lost 5 bases, and 2 bases stayed unmatched. Here the CDR3 DNA reads TGTGCCAGCAGCTTAGCTAGCGGGGGACACAATGAGCAGTTCTTC. Translating gives CASSLASGGHNEQFF.

The chain has TRBV19 and TRBJ2-1, with D uncertain. V lost 7 bases and J 0 bases, leaving 19 bases between the germline ends. The V gene's germline CDR1 is LNHDA and CDR2 SQIVND (reference sequence). This CDR3 is 17 amino acids long. CDR3 bases: TGTGCCAGTACGGTTGCGGAGAGATCGAGCTCCTACAATGAGCAGTTCTTC. Translating it yields CASTVAERSSSYNEQFF.

In this sample, this clonotype turned up many times. V usage is TRBV20-1 and J usage is TRBJ2-3; 9 nucleotides match TRBD1. This CDR3 has 13 residues. After removal of 3 bases from V and 7 bases from J, the junction contained 5 bases not matched to a gene. The germline CDR1 and CDR2 sequences are DFQATT and SNEGSKA (reference sequence). The CDR3, as DNA: TGCAGTGCTAGGGGACAGGGCGTGAATACGCAGTATTTT. This sequence encodes CSARGQGVNTQYF.

The sample holds many counts of this clonotype. The chain recombines TRBV4-2 with TRBJ2-5; weak D call: TRBD1 (5 bases). CDR1 is LGHNA, CDR2 YNFKEQ, per germline. V shed 2 bases and J shed 4 bases, with 8 bases lying between them. This CDR3 has 13 residues. CDR3 DNA: TGTGCCAGCAGCCAAAAGGGGTCAGAGACCCAGTACTTC. Translating gives CASSQKGSETQYF.

The table lists this clonotype with many counts. The J gene is TRBJ2-7, the V gene TRBV20-1, with D uncertain. Trimming removed 8 bases at V and 5 bases at J, with 16 bases between. CDR1 and CDR2 from the germline V gene are DFQATT and SNEGSKA (reference sequence). The CDR3 is made up of 12 amino acids. CDR3 DNA sequence: TGCAGTCCCCTCCCGGAAGGGCACGAGCAGTACTTC. Translated: CSPLPEGHEQYF.

In its sample, this clonotype was seen many times. The chain combines TRBV5-1 with TRBJ2-5, with 9 nucleotides matching TRBD2. Germline CDR1 and CDR2: SGHRS and YFSETQ. J lost 5 bases, V lost 5 bases, and 10 bases had no gene match. This CDR3 contains 15 residues. The DNA of the CDR3 is TGCGCCAGCAGACTCGTAGCGGGGGCCGGGGAGACCCAGTACTTC. It translates to CASRLVAGAGETQYF.

In this sample, this clonotype turned up many times. The chain has TRBV5-1 and TRBJ2-1; TRBD1 matches 8 bases. The ends lost 2 bases at V and 2 bases at J; junction bases unmatched: 3. The germline CDR1 and CDR2 sequences are SGHRS and YFSETQ. This CDR3 has 15 residues. The CDR3 loop is CASSFPGGPYNEQFF. The CDR3 DNA sequence: TGCGCCAGCAGCTTCCCAGGGGGCCCCTACAATGAGCAGTTCTTC. Using reference TRBV5-1 and TRBJ2-1 for the parts outside the CDR3, the full variable domain is KAGVTQTPRYLIKTRGQQVTLSCSPISGHRSVSWYQQTPGQGLQFLFEYFSETQRNKGNFPGRFSGRQFSNSRSEMNVSTLELGDSALYLCASSFPGGPYNEQFFGPGTRLTVL.

V gene TRBV23-1 combines with J gene TRBJ2-7; D unresolved. TRBV23-1 is known as an ORF, though its function is uncertain. This CDR3 is built from 14 residues. V dropped 2 bases and J dropped 4 bases, with 12 bases sitting between them. DNA for the CDR3: TGCGCCAGCAGTCAAAATCGGGTCCGGTACGAGCAGTACTTC. Amino acids: CASSQNRVRYEQYF.

This clonotype has ten or more counts. This sequence joins TRBV12-3 or TRBV12-4 and TRBJ1-5; TRBD1 might be the D (5 bases). Trimming cost V 2 bases and J 4 bases, with 6 bases left between them. This CDR3 is 13 amino acids long. The CDR3 DNA sequence: TGTGCCAGCAGTTTAACAGGTAATCAGCCCCAGCATTTT. Residues: CASSLTGNQPQHF.

This clonotype was counted many times. V usage is TRBV27 and J usage is TRBJ1-2; 7 nucleotides agree with TRBD1. CDR1 MNHEY and CDR2 SMNVEV come from the germline V gene (reference sequence). V was pared by 6 bases and J by 4 bases, with 11 bases of the junction left unmatched. The CDR3 consists of 15 residues. The CDR3 DNA sequence: TGTGCCAGCAGCTTACAAGGGGGCGTCTTCTATGGCTACACCTTC. Protein product: CASSLQGGVFYGYTF.

This clonotype has a count of ten or more. This sequence joins TRBV20-1 and TRBJ2-5, with a tentative D call TRBD2 (6 bases). Germline V CDR1 and CDR2: DFQATT, SNEGSKA (reference sequence). Trimming took off 4 bases at V and 5 bases at J, with 14 bases between the two ends. The CDR3 consists of 13 residues. CDR3 in DNA: TGCAGTGCTACTACCCGGGGGTACGAGACCCAGTACTTC. Protein product: CSATTRGYETQYF.

The V gene is TRBV24-1, the J gene TRBJ2-7; perhaps TRBD1 as D (6 bases). CDR1 and CDR2 (germline): KGHDR, SFDVKD. The CDR3 totals 14 residues. V was clipped by 4 bases and J by 8 bases, with 17 bases between them. The DNA for the CDR3 is TGTGCCACCAGTGAAACCCGGGACACCGACAAGCAGTACTTC. It translates to CATSETRDTDKQYF.

As concerns this clonotype: A read error is possible here, since a much larger clone lies one base away. The V gene is TRBV7-2, the J gene TRBJ1-1, with no clear D. From germline, CDR1 is SGHTA and CDR2 FQGNSA. CDR3 length equals 17 residues. The chain's CDR3 is CASTIGGRSYMNTGAFF. The CDR3 region has the DNA TGTGCCAGCACCATAGGCGGGCGGAGCTACATGAACACTGGAGCTTTCTTT.

As concerns this clonotype: This sequence may be a read error, since a much larger clone differs from it by one base. This rearrangement joins TRBV7-2 to TRBJ2-2; D may match TRBD1 or TRBD2 (6 bases each). The V gene's germline CDR1 is SGHTA and CDR2 FQGNSA. CDR3 length: 15 residues. Trimming removed 5 bases from V and 3 bases from J, with 13 bases in between. CDR3 residues: CASSPKGGHTGELFF. CDR3 coding DNA: TGTGCCAGCAGCCCCAAGGGGGGCCACACCGGGGAGCTGTTTTTT.

Worth noting for this clonotype: Only one base separates this from a far larger clonotype, so it likely reflects a read error. Since no conserved phenylalanine or tryptophan closes the CDR3, a read error is the likely cause. The chain carries TRBV6-1 and TRBJ2-1, with 7 bases aligning to TRBD1. With 9 bases clipped from V and 1 base from J, the junction kept 3 bases outside the gene matches. The CDR3 sequence is 13 residues long. Germline CDR1 and CDR2: MNHNS and SASEGT. The CDR3 sequence is CASNRGSYNEQFL. DNA of the CDR3: TGTGCCAGTAACAGGGGTTCCTACAATGAGCAGTTCCTC.

This clonotype was seen ten or more times. CDR3 protein: CASSWSGGNQPQHF. CDR3 nucleotide sequence: TGTGCCAGCAGCTGGTCAGGGGGCAATCAGCCCCAGCATTTT. The V call is TRBV13, the J call TRBJ1-5; D is possibly TRBD1 (6 bases). The CDR3 is 14 residues long. Trimming left V 4 bases short and J 2 bases short, with 9 bases between. From germline, CDR1 is PRHDT and CDR2 FYEKMQ (reference sequence).

In this sample, this clonotype turned up many times. The CDR3: CASSAASSSGYEQYF. The CDR3, as DNA: TGTGCCAGCAGCGCCGCTTCATCTAGCGGCTACGAGCAGTACTTC. The rearrangement uses TRBV7-9 and TRBJ2-7, with TRBD2 matching over 7 bases. The J segment lost 3 bases and the V segment lost 5 bases, leaving 10 bases of the junction unmatched. Germline CDR1 is SEHNR and CDR2 is FQNEAQ (reference sequence). The CDR3 runs 15 residues.

This clonotype was recorded many times. Its ends do not fully match the called genes, so a read error is possible. The gene calls are TRBV12-3 or TRBV12-4 and TRBJ1-1; D unclear. This CDR3 region has 15 residues. The CDR3 spells CACSLGTLGRTEAFF. CDR3 bases: TGTGCCTGCAGTTTAGGAACCCTCGGAAGGACTGAAGCTTTCTTT.

This clonotype was recorded many times. The rearrangement links TRBV5-1 to TRBJ1-1, with D possibly TRBD1 on 6 matching bases. Trimming pared 0 bases from V and 1 base from J, leaving 10 bases between. Germline V lookup: CDR1 SGHRS, CDR2 YFSETQ. The CDR3 sequence is 15 residues long. The CDR3 DNA sequence: TGCGCCAGCAGCTTGGTTCCGGGACAGAACACTGAAGCTTTCTTT. This gives the protein CASSLVPGQNTEAFF.

There are a few counts of this clonotype. A read error is the likely source, as a far larger clone sits one nucleotide away. The gene calls are TRBV7-6 and TRBJ1-5; 12 nucleotides align to TRBD1. The CDR3 is 15 amino acids. The germline CDR1 and CDR2 sequences are SGHVS and FNYEAQ. For the CDR3, the DNA is TGTGCTAGCTGTCCGCGGGACAGGGGGCATCCGCCCCAGCATTTT. Translated, it gives CASCPRDRGHPPQHF.